Below, one TCR beta chain is given with its context. This specimen belongs to a study of blood T cell repertoires in COVID-19. CDR1 is KGHSH, CDR2 LQKENI, per germline. V lost 6 bases, J lost 4 bases, and 15 bases lay in between. CDR3 length: 14 residues. Per the original data handling: Nucleated cell counts were estimated from reference gene primer amplification. Measured with immunoSEQ multiplex PCR; TCRdb has only the in-frame clones, and not every one. Clonal size and the V and J genes are those of that table, whereas D and trimming came from the DNA. The sample yields some 14,000 clones, around 90% seen once.

The sequenced sample consisted of peripheral blood. The TCR sequence derives from a human donor with active COVID-19. The donor label of this sample is uncertain. The rearrangement uses TRBV18 and TRBJ1-1; possibly TRBD1 for D (6 bases). CDR3 amino acids: CASSPEGGGTEAFF. CDR3 sequence (DNA): TGTGCCAGCTCCCCAGAAGGGGGGGGCACTGAAGCTTTCTTT.